This T cell receptor beta chain appears in the sequencing data of a study of blood T cell repertoires in COVID-19. Across the whole study: T cells, B-cell-depleted T cells, or PBMCs provided the cDNA or gDNA that served as material.

The CDR3 runs 15 residues. Germline lookup yields CDR1 LNHDA and CDR2 SQIVND (reference sequence). Trimming removed 1 base from V and 2 bases from J; junction bases left unmatched: 2. Sequenced by immunoSEQ multiplex PCR; TCRdb stores in-frame clones only, minus some. This sample yields fewer than 200,000 clones, of which roughly 91% are seen a single time; under 6.5% belongs to the top ten. The chain is built from TRBV19 and TRBJ2-7; 10 bases line up with TRBD1. Sequenced material: peripheral blood. The clonotype comes from a man in his forties with active or convalescent COVID-19. This CDR3 is CASSIGGTGAYEQYF. CDR3 nucleotide sequence: TGTGCCAGTAGTATAGGAGGGACAGGGGCCTACGAGCAGTACTTC.